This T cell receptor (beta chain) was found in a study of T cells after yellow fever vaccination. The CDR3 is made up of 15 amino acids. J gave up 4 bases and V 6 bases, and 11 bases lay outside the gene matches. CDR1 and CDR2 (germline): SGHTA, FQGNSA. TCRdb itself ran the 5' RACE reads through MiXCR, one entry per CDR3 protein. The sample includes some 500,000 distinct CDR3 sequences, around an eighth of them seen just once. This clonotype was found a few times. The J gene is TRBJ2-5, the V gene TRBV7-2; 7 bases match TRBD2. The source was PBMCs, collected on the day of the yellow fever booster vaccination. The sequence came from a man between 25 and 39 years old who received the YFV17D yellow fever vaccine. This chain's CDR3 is CASSSDGRVGETQYF. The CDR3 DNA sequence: TGTGCCAGCAGTTCAGATGGGAGGGTGGGAGAGACCCAGTACTTC.